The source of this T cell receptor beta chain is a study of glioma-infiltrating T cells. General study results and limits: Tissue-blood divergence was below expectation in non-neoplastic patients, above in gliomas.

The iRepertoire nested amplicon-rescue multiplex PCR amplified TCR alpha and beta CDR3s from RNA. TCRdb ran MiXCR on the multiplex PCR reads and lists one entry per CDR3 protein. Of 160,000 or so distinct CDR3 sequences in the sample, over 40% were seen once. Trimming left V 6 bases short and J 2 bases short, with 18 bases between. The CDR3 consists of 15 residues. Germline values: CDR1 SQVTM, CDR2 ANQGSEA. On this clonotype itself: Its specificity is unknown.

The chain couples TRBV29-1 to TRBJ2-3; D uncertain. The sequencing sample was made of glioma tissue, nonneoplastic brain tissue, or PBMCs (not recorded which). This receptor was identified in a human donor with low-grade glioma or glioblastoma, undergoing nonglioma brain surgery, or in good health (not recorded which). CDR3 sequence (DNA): TGCAGCGTCCTAGGAGCCGGGCGGACCACAGATACGCAGTATTTT. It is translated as CSVLGAGRTTDTQYF.